This entry is about one T cell receptor (beta chain). Its antigen is as yet unknown. The sample comes from a study of blood T cells in healthy people across ages. Each donor's blood draw was roughly 9.8 milliliters of peripheral blood. There are 16 residues in the CDR3. J gave up 0 bases and V 7 bases, and 11 bases lay outside the gene matches. The germline V gene has CDR1 SQVTM and CDR2 ANQGSEA. Study results and limitations: Researchers report that TCR beta diversity correlated strongly with naive T cell percentage.

Through a sample-barcoded 5' primer and a J-beta primer mix, a second PCR was run for about 6 to 11 cycles. TCRdb itself ran the 5' RACE reads through MiXCR, one entry per CDR3 protein. The sample carries roughly 1.4 million distinct CDR3 sequences, approximately 59% recorded once. The V gene is TRBV29-1, the J gene TRBJ2-1; TRBD2 matches at 8 bases. Sequencing was done on a sample of blood. The clonotype comes from a man between 18 and 29 years old in good health. CDR3 sequence: CSARPYSGDSYNEQFF. Written as DNA, the CDR3 is TGCAGCGCCCGACCCTATAGCGGGGACTCCTACAATGAGCAGTTCTTC.